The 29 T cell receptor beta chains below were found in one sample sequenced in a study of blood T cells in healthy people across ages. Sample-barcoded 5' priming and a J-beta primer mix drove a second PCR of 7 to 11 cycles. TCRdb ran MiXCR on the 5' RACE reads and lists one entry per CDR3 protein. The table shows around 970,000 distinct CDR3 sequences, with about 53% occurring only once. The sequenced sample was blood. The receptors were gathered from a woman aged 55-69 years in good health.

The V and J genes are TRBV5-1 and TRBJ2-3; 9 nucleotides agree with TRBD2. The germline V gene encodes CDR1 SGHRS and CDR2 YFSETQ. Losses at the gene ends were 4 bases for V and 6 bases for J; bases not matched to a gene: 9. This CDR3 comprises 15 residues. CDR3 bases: TGCGCCAGCAGCCCGGGACTAGCCCTATGGGATACGCAGTATTTT. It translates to CASSPGLALWDTQYF.

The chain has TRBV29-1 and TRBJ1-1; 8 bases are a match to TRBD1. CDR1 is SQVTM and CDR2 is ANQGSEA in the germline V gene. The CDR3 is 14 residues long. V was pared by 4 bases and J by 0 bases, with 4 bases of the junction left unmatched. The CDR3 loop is CSVAAGGLNTEAFF. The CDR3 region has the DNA TGCAGCGTTGCGGCAGGGGGCTTGAACACTGAAGCTTTCTTT.

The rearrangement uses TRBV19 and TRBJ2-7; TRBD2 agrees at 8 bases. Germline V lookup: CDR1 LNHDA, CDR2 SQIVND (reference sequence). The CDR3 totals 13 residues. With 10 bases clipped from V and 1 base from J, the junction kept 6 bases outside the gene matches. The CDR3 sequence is CATSAGVSYEQYF. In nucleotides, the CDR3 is TGTGCCACCTCAGCGGGAGTGTCCTACGAGCAGTACTTC.

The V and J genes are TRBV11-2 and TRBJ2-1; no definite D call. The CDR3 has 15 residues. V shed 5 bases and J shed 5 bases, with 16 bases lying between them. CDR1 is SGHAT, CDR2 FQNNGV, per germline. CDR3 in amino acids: CASSPYMGIDNEQFF. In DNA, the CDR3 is TGTGCCAGCAGCCCCTACATGGGGATCGACAATGAGCAGTTCTTC.

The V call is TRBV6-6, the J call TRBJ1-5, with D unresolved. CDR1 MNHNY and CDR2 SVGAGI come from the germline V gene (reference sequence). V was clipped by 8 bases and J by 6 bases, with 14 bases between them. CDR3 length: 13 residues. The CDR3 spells CASSTVNGQPQHF. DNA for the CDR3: TGTGCCAGCTCAACGGTGAACGGTCAGCCCCAGCATTTT.

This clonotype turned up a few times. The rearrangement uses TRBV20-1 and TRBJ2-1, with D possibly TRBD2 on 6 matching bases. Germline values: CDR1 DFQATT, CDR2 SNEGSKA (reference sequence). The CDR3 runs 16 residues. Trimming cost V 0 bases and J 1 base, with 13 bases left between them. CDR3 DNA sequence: TGCAGTGCTAGAGATATGAGCGGGTCTTCCTACAATGAGCAGTTCTTC. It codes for CSARDMSGSSYNEQFF.

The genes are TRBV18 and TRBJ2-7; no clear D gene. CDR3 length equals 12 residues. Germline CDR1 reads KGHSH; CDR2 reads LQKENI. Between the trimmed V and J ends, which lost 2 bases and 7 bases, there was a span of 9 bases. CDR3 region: CASSPTGWEQYF. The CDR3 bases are TGTGCCAGCTCACCAACTGGCTGGGAGCAGTACTTC.

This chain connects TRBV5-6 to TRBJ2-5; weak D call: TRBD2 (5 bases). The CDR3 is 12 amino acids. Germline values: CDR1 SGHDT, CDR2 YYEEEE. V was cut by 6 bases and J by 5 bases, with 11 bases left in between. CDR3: CASKRDEETQYF. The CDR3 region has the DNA TGTGCCAGCAAGAGGGATGAGGAGACCCAGTACTTC.

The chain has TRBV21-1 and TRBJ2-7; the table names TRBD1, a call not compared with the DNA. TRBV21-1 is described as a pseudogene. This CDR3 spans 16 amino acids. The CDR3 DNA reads TGTGCCAGCAGCAAAGGGCTCGGGACAGGGGCCTACGAGCAGTACTTC. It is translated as CASSKGLGTGAYEQYF.

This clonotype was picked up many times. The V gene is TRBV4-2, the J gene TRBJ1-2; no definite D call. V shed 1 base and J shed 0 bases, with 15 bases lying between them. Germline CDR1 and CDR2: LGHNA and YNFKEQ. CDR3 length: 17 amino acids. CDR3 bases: TGTGCCAGCAGCCAAGGGCCGGAGACACATGCTAACTATGGCTACACCTTC. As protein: CASSQGPETHANYGYTF.

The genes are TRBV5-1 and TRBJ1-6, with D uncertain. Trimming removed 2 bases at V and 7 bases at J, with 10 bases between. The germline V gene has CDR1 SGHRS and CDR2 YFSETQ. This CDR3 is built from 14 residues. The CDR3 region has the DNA TGCGCCAGCAGCTTCTCACAGCCGAATTCACCCCTCCACTTT. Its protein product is CASSFSQPNSPLHF.

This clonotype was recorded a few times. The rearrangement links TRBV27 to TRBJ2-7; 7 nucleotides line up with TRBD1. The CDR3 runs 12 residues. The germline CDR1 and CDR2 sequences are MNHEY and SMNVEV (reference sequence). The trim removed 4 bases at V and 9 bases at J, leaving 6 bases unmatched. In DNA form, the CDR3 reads TGTGCCAGCAGTTCATACAGGGGATGGCAGTACTTC. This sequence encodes CASSSYRGWQYF.

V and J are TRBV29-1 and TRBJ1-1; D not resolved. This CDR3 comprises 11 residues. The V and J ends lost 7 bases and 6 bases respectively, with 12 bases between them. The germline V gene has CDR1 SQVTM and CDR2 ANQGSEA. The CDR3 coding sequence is TGCAGCGCCGTAACTCTCGCTGAAGCTTTCTTT. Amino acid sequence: CSAVTLAEAFF. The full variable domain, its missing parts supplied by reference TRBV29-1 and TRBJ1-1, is SAVISQKPSRDICQRGTSLTIQCQVDSQVTMMFWYRQQPGQSLTLIATANQGSEATYESGFVIDKFPISRPNLTFSTLTVSNMSPEDSSIYLCSAVTLAEAFFGQGTRLTVV.

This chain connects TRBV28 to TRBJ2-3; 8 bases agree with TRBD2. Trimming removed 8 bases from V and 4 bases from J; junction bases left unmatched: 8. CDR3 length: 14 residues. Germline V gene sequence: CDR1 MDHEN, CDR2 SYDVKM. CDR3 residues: CASQSGSEADTQYF. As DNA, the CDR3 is TGTGCCAGCCAGAGCGGGAGCGAGGCAGATACGCAGTATTTT.

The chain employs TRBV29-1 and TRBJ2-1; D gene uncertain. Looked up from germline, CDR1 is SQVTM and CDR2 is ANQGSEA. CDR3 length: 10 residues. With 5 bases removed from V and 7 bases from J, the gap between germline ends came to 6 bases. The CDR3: CSVIANEQFF. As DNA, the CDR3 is TGCAGCGTTATCGCGAATGAGCAGTTCTTC.

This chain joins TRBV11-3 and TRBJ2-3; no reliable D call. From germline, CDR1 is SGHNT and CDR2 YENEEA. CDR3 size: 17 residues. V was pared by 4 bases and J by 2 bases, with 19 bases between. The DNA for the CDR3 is TGTGCCAGCAGCTCAACTCCGATAGGGCCCCACACAGATACGCAGTATTTT. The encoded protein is CASSSTPIGPHTDTQYF.

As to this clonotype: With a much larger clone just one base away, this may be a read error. The CDR3 loop reads CANSIQETQYF. DNA for the CDR3: TGTGCCAACAGCATCCAAGAGACCCAGTACTTC. The chain links TRBV7-2 to TRBJ2-5; no firm D call. Germline values: CDR1 SGHTA, CDR2 FQGNSA. This CDR3 is 11 amino acids long.

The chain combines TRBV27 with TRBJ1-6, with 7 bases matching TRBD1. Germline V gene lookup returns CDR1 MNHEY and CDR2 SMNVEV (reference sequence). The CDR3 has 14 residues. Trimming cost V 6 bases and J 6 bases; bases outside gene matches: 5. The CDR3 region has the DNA TGTGCCAGCAGCGACAGGGTTCTTAATTCACCCCTCCACTTT. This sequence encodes CASSDRVLNSPLHF.

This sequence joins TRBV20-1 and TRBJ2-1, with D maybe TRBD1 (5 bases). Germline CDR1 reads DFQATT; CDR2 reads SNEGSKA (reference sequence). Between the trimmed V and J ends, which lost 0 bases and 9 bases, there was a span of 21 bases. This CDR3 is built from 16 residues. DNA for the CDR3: TGCAGTGCTAGAGATGGAGTTAGGGGTCTAGTCGGTGAGCAGTTCTTC. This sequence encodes CSARDGVRGLVGEQFF.

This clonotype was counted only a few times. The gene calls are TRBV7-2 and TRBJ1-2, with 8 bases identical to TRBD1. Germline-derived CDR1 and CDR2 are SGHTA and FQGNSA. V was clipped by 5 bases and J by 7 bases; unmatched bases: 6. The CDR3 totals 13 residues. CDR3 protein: CASSPQGALGYTF. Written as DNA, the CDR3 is TGTGCCAGCAGCCCTCAGGGGGCGCTTGGCTACACCTTC.

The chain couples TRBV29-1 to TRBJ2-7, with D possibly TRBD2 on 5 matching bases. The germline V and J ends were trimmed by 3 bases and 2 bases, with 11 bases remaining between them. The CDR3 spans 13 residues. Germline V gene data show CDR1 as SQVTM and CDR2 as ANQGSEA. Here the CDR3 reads CSVEASSPYEQYF. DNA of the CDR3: TGCAGCGTTGAGGCTAGCTCCCCCTACGAGCAGTACTTC.

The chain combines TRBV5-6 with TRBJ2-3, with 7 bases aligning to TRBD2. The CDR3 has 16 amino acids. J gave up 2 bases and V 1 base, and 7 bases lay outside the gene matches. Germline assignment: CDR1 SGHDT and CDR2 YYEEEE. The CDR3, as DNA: TGTGCCAGCAGCTTGCTTGGGGACTACAACACAGATACGCAGTATTTT. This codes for CASSLLGDYNTDTQYF.

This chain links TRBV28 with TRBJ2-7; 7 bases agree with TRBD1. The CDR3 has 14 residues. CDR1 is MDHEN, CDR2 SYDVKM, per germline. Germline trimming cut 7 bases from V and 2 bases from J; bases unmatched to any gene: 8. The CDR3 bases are TGTGCCAGCACACGACAGGGAAGGACCTACGAGCAGTACTTC. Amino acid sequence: CASTRQGRTYEQYF.

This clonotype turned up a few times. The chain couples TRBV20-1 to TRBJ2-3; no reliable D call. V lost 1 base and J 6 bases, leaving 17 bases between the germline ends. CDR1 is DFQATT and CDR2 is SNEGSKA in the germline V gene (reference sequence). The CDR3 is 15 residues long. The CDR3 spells CSARVLGQVGDTQYF. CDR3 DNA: TGCAGTGCTAGAGTCCTAGGGCAGGTTGGGGATACGCAGTATTTT.

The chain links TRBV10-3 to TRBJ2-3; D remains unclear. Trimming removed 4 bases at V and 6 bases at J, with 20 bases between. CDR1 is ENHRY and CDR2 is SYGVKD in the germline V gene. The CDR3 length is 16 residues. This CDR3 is CAISVSSERREDTQYF. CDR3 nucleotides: TGTGCCATCAGTGTGTCCTCCGAGAGACGAGAGGATACGCAGTATTTT.

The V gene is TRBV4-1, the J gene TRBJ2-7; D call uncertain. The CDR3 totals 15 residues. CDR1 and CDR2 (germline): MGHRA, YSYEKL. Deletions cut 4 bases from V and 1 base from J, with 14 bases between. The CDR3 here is CASSLLYDLSYEQYF. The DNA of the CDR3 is TGCGCCAGCAGCCTCCTCTACGACTTGTCCTACGAGCAGTACTTC.

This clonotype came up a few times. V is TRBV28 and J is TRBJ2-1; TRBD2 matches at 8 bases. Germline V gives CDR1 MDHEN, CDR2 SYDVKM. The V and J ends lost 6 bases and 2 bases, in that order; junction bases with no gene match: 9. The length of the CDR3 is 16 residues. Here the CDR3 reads CASSPAGLGAYNEQFF. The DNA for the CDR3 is TGTGCCAGCAGCCCCGCGGGACTAGGGGCCTACAATGAGCAGTTCTTC.

The CDR3 region is CASSTGTPLFLTYEQYF. The CDR3 DNA sequence: TGTGCCAGCAGCACAGGGACGCCCCTATTCTTGACCTACGAGCAGTACTTC. The V call is TRBV5-6, the J call TRBJ2-7; a weak D match, TRBD1 (6 bases). This CDR3 has 17 amino acids. V lost 4 bases and J 2 bases, leaving 22 bases between the germline ends. From germline, CDR1 is SGHDT and CDR2 YYEEEE.

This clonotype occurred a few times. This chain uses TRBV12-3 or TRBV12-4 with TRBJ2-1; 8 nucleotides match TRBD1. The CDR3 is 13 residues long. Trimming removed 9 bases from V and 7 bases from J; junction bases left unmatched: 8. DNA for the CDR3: TGTGCCAGTTTGCAGGGGGCTCGGAATGAGCAGTTCTTC. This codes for CASLQGARNEQFF.